A single sample is the source of the 18 T cell receptor beta chains below, sequenced in a study of blood T cell repertoires in COVID-19. Repertoires were generated with immunoSEQ multiplex PCR, while TCRdb's copy carries only in-frame clones and drops some. The profile shows about half a million clones, 80% to 90% of them singletons. The sequenced material came from peripheral blood. The source is a human donor in a cohort sampled during active COVID-19.

The chain joins TRBV6-5 to TRBJ1-2; tentatively, D is TRBD1 (5 bases). This CDR3 comprises 13 residues. The V gene lost 7 bases and the J gene lost 5 bases, with 14 bases spanning the gap. Germline loops: CDR1 MNHEY, CDR2 SVGAGI. The CDR3 protein is CASTFSKGYGYTF. In DNA form, the CDR3 reads TGTGCCAGCACTTTTTCGAAGGGGTATGGCTACACCTTC.

This clone was counted between two and nine times. The V and J genes are TRBV5-1 and TRBJ1-4, with D perhaps TRBD1 (6 bases). V gave up 3 bases and J gave up 8 bases, with 17 bases separating them. There are 15 residues in the CDR3. Germline V gene data show CDR1 as SGHRS and CDR2 as YFSETQ. The CDR3 DNA reads TGCGCCAGCAGCTCGCGAGGGGGGGTTGAAGAAAAACTGTTTTTT. Amino acids: CASSSRGGVEEKLFF.

This clone has just a few counts. The genes are TRBV6-5 and TRBJ1-4; D gene uncertain. Germline CDR1 MNHEY, CDR2 SVGAGI. The CDR3 is made up of 14 amino acids. Trimming pared 11 bases from V and 7 bases from J, leaving 20 bases between. CDR3 sequence reads: CAASSGGLGEKLFF. DNA of the CDR3: TGTGCCGCCAGCAGCGGAGGTCTTGGTGAAAAACTGTTTTTT.

The chain couples TRBV10-2 to TRBJ1-5, with 8 bases fitting TRBD1. The junction had 6 bases not matched to a gene; V was cut back by 4 bases and J by 1 base. Germline V gene sequence: CDR1 WSHSY, CDR2 SAAADI. The CDR3 has 16 residues. CDR3 protein: CASSGPTGGSNQPQHF. The CDR3 nucleotides are TGCGCCAGCAGTGGCCCTACAGGGGGGAGCAATCAGCCCCAGCATTTT.

The chain uses TRBV19 and TRBJ1-4; unclear D gene. V was clipped by 0 bases and J by 8 bases, with 10 bases between them. Germline-derived CDR1 and CDR2 are LNHDA and SQIVND (reference sequence). This CDR3 is 14 amino acids long. As DNA, the CDR3 is TGTGCCAGTAGTATAGAGGCGGAGGGAGAAAAACTGTTTTTT. It encodes CASSIEAEGEKLFF.

The V and J genes are TRBV3-1 (or the pseudogene TRBV3-2) and TRBJ1-3; D unresolved. This CDR3 spans 14 amino acids. The germline V and J ends were trimmed by 3 bases and 2 bases, with 8 bases remaining between them. From germline, CDR1 is LGHDT and CDR2 YNNKEL (reference sequence). CDR3 sequence: CASSQRSAGNTIYF. The DNA of the CDR3 is TGTGCCAGCAGCCAGAGGAGTGCTGGAAACACCATATATTTT.

The rearrangement joins TRBV5-1 to TRBJ2-2, with TRBD2 matching 7 bases. The V segment lost 3 bases and the J segment 3 bases; nucleotides outside the gene matches: 11. The germline CDR1 and CDR2 sequences are SGHRS and YFSETQ. The CDR3 has 17 residues. CDR3 protein: CASSSPVGGTYTGELFF. DNA for the CDR3: TGCGCCAGCAGCTCACCGGTGGGGGGGACCTACACCGGGGAGCTGTTTTTT.

The chain combines TRBV11-2 with TRBJ2-2; D unresolved. The CDR3 is 16 residues long. Germline V CDR1 and CDR2: SGHAT, FQNNGV. Trimming shortened V by 0 bases and J by 2 bases, and 10 bases separated the two germline ends. CDR3 amino acids: CASSLDLVANTGELFF. CDR3 in DNA: TGTGCCAGCAGCTTAGATCTCGTAGCAAACACCGGGGAGCTGTTTTTT.

The chain carries TRBV6-6 and TRBJ1-6; D not resolved. CDR1 and CDR2 (germline): MNHNY, SVGAGI (reference sequence). V was shortened by 2 bases and J by 8 bases, with 7 bases between the two germline ends. The CDR3 spans 13 residues. CDR3 amino acids: CASSYVADSPLHF. CDR3 DNA sequence: TGTGCCAGCAGTTACGTGGCAGATTCACCCCTCCACTTT.

This chain connects TRBV11-2 to TRBJ1-1; 8 bases are shared with TRBD1. Germline V gene data show CDR1 as SGHAT and CDR2 as FQNNGV. This CDR3 spans 15 amino acids. V dropped 1 base and J dropped 6; count of bases not matched to a gene: 7. The CDR3 region has the DNA TGTGCCAGCAGCTTAGCCTGGACAGGGAGCGCTGAAGCTTTCTTT. Translated, it gives CASSLAWTGSAEAFF.

This clone turned up a few times. The chain combines TRBV30 with TRBJ2-5, with 11 nucleotides matching TRBD2. The CDR3 covers 17 residues. The germline CDR1 and CDR2 sequences are GTSNPN and SVGIG (reference sequence). The junction had 10 bases not matched to a gene; V was cut back by 2 bases and J by 2 bases. This CDR3 is CAWSINSGLADQETQYF. The CDR3 nucleotides are TGTGCCTGGAGTATTAACTCGGGACTAGCGGATCAAGAGACCCAGTACTTC.

V and J are TRBV4-2 and TRBJ2-2, with TRBD2 identical over 12 bases. This CDR3 comprises 17 residues. V dropped 1 base and J dropped 6; count of bases not matched to a gene: 6. Germline-derived CDR1 and CDR2 are LGHNA and YNFKEQ. The CDR3 region has the DNA TGTGCCAGCAGCCAAGCCCTGGCTAGCGGGAGGGCCGGGGAGCTGTTTTTT. The encoded protein is CASSQALASGRAGELFF.

The chain combines TRBV11-2 with TRBJ2-1, with 8 bases identical to TRBD2. The CDR3 runs 14 residues. V lost 7 bases, J lost 4 bases, and 6 bases stayed unmatched. Germline V CDR1 and CDR2: SGHAT, FQNNGV. DNA of the CDR3: TGTGCCAGCAACGGGAGGGCCCTATACAATGAGCAGTTCTTC. This gives the protein CASNGRALYNEQFF. Variable domain in full (rest from reference TRBV11-2 and TRBJ2-1): EAGVAQSPRYKIIEKRQSVAFWCNPISGHATLYWYQQILGQGPKLLIQFQNNGVVDDSQLPKDRFSAERLKGVDSTLKIQPAKLEDSAVYLCASNGRALYNEQFFGPGTRLTVL.

This sequence joins TRBV10-2 and TRBJ2-7; 9 bases are shared with TRBD1. The CDR3 totals 15 residues. J was trimmed by 0 bases and V by 2 bases; bases with no gene match: 2. Germline assignment: CDR1 WSHSY and CDR2 SAAADI. Written as DNA, the CDR3 is TGCGCCAGCAGTGAGAGACAGGGGGGCTCCTACGAGCAGTACTTC. It is translated as CASSERQGGSYEQYF.

This sequence joins TRBV28 and TRBJ1-2, with TRBD1 identical over 8 bases. The V and J ends lost 4 bases and 2 bases, in that order; junction bases with no gene match: 6. Germline V gives CDR1 MDHEN, CDR2 SYDVKM. The CDR3 extends over 15 amino acids. In DNA form, the CDR3 reads TGTGCCAGCAGTTCCGCCGGGACAGGCAACTATGGCTACACCTTC. Its translation is CASSSAGTGNYGYTF.

The chain is built from TRBV6-6 and TRBJ2-3; a possible D gene is TRBD2 (6 bases). The CDR3 contains 12 residues. Germline V gene sequence: CDR1 MNHNY, CDR2 SVGAGI (reference sequence). The V gene lost 6 bases and the J gene lost 6 bases, with 10 bases spanning the gap. The CDR3 loop reads CASRRSGDTQYF. CDR3 DNA: TGTGCCAGCAGACGGAGCGGGGATACGCAGTATTTT.

This chain connects TRBV5-5 to TRBJ2-7, with D possibly matching TRBD2 (5 bases). The CDR3 contains 13 residues. CDR1 is SGHKS and CDR2 is YYEKEE in the germline V gene (reference sequence). V lost 2 bases to trimming and J lost 2 bases, with 8 bases between them. The CDR3 DNA sequence: TGTGCCAGCAGCTTAGGAGCGGCCTACGAGCAGTACTTC. This translates into CASSLGAAYEQYF.

The chain joins TRBV6-6 to TRBJ2-7, with TRBD1 matching over 7 bases. The CDR3 contains 15 residues. The germline V gene has CDR1 MNHNY and CDR2 SVGAGI (reference sequence). V trimming: 10 bases; J trimming: 3 bases; junction bases outside the gene matches: 15. CDR3 in DNA: TGTGCCACCAGGGGGTATCTGGCGGGCGACTACGAGCAGTACTTC. This sequence encodes CATRGYLAGDYEQYF.